These 27 T cell receptor beta chains share one sample of origin, sequenced in a study of blood T cell repertoires in COVID-19. Some clones are missing from TCRdb's copy, which holds only in-frame ones; the method was immunoSEQ multiplex PCR. The table lists approximately 290,000 clones, around 90% of them singletons. The sequenced sample consisted of PBMCs or T cells enriched from blood (not recorded which). Source of these receptors: a woman aged 18-29 years with acute COVID-19.

The J gene is TRBJ1-4, the V gene TRBV6-5; D is undetermined. The V end lost 5 bases, the J end lost 5 bases, and 12 bases lay between the germline ends. The V gene's germline CDR1 is MNHEY and CDR2 SVGAGI. The CDR3 sequence is 14 residues long. The CDR3 DNA reads TGTGCCAGCAGTCCCCGATGGGCCAATGAAAAACTGTTTTTT. Its translation: CASSPRWANEKLFF.

The chain recombines TRBV6-5 with TRBJ1-3; D is ambiguous. This CDR3 region has 14 residues. V shed 6 bases and J shed 2 bases, with 11 bases lying between them. The germline V gene encodes CDR1 MNHEY and CDR2 SVGAGI. Here the CDR3 reads CASRGGPAGNTIYF. The DNA for the CDR3 is TGTGCCAGCAGAGGAGGGCCGGCTGGAAACACCATATATTTT.

This chain links TRBV11-2 with TRBJ2-5; TRBD1 matches at 9 bases. Looked up from germline, CDR1 is SGHAT and CDR2 is FQNNGV. CDR3 size: 15 residues. After removal of 4 bases from V and 5 bases from J, the junction contained 8 bases not matched to a gene. This CDR3 reads CASSWTGEDLETQYF. The CDR3 bases are TGTGCCAGCAGCTGGACAGGGGAAGATTTGGAGACCCAGTACTTC.

The V and J genes are TRBV28 and TRBJ2-3; 13 bases map to TRBD2. With V trimmed by 4 bases and J by 5 bases, 9 bases remained unmatched. CDR3 length: 17 residues. The germline V gene encodes CDR1 MDHEN and CDR2 SYDVKM. CDR3 region: CASSSSGLAGVQDTQYF. DNA for the CDR3: TGTGCCAGCAGTTCCTCCGGACTAGCGGGAGTTCAAGATACGCAGTATTTT.

The gene calls are TRBV3-1 (or the pseudogene TRBV3-2) and TRBJ2-7; 13 bases are shared with TRBD2. With 4 bases clipped from V and 4 bases from J, the junction kept 7 bases outside the gene matches. Germline CDR1 and CDR2: LGHDT and YNNKEL (reference sequence). The CDR3 is 16 amino acids. The CDR3 DNA reads as TGTGCCAGCAGCCGCGGGACTAGCGGGATGAATTACGAGCAGTACTTC. Encoded protein: CASSRGTSGMNYEQYF.

The J gene is TRBJ2-1, the V gene TRBV29-1; 7 bases line up with TRBD2. V was clipped by 1 base and J by 5 bases; unmatched bases: 17. Looked up from germline, CDR1 is SQVTM and CDR2 is ANQGSEA. CDR3 length: 18 residues. The CDR3 DNA is TGCAGCGTTGAAGCTGGGCGGGGGTTTAACAATGCCGACAATGAGCAGTTCTTC. Encoded protein: CSVEAGRGFNNADNEQFF.

The rearrangement links TRBV7-9 to TRBJ2-1; TRBD2 matches at 9 bases. Germline assignment: CDR1 SEHNR and CDR2 FQNEAQ (reference sequence). The CDR3 is 18 amino acids. With 3 bases clipped from V and 6 bases from J, the junction kept 15 bases outside the gene matches. The CDR3 coding sequence is TGTGCCAGCAGCTTCAATCCCCAGGCGGGAGGGCGGACCAATGAGCAGTTCTTC. Encoded protein: CASSFNPQAGGRTNEQFF. The full variable domain, rest sourced from reference TRBV7-9 and TRBJ2-1, is DTGVSQNPRHKITKRGQNVTFRCDPISEHNRLYWYRQTLGQGPEFLTYFQNEAQLEKSRLLSDRFSAERPKGSFSTLEIQRTEQGDSAMYLCASSFNPQAGGRTNEQFFGPGTRLTVL.

This clone occurred once. The chain is built from TRBV28 and TRBJ1-3, with a possible D match to TRBD1 (6 bases). The germline CDR1 and CDR2 sequences are MDHEN and SYDVKM. The V end was cut by 3 bases, the J end by 2 bases, with 8 bases between. The CDR3 contains 14 residues. CDR3 sequence reads: CASSFGGPGNTIYF. The DNA of the CDR3 is TGTGCCAGCAGTTTTGGGGGCCCTGGAAACACCATATATTTT.

The chain recombines TRBV18 with TRBJ1-1; D gene uncertain. CDR3 length: 15 amino acids. CDR1 is KGHSH, CDR2 LQKENI, per germline. Trimming removed 3 bases from V and 4 bases from J, with 15 bases in between. In nucleotides, the CDR3 is TGTGCCAGCTCACCTCTGAGAGAGGGTCCCACTGAAGCTTTCTTT. It translates to CASSPLREGPTEAFF.

The J gene is TRBJ2-1, the V gene TRBV28; TRBD2 is a possible D gene (5 bases). Per the germline V gene, CDR1 is MDHEN and CDR2 is SYDVKM. The CDR3 has 11 residues. V gave up 8 bases and J gave up 7 bases, with 9 bases separating them. The CDR3 here is CASGLINEQFF. The CDR3 nucleotides read TGTGCCAGCGGACTTATAAATGAGCAGTTCTTC.

A word on this clone: The sample carries other DNA sequences with the same CDR3. The gene calls are TRBV27 and TRBJ1-3; D remains ambiguous. Germline V lookup: CDR1 MNHEY, CDR2 SMNVEV (reference sequence). CDR3 size: 13 residues. V was trimmed by 5 bases and J by 0 bases, leaving 5 bases between them. CDR3: CASSPSSGNTIYF. The CDR3 region has the DNA TGTGCCAGCAGTCCATCCTCTGGAAACACCATATATTTT.

The CDR3 here is CASSSQGAQNSPLHF. The CDR3 nucleotides are TGTGCCAGCAGCTCCCAGGGGGCGCAGAATTCACCCCTCCACTTT. This chain joins TRBV7-3 and TRBJ1-6; the match to TRBD1 covers 8 bases. The CDR3 loop spans 15 amino acids. CDR1 is SGHTA and CDR2 is FQGTGA in the germline V gene. V shed 4 bases and J 7 bases; nucleotides not matched to a gene: 6.

DNA for the CDR3: TGTGCCAGCAGCTTAACCGGGACAGGGAGAGGAAACACCATATATTTT. Amino acid sequence: CASSLTGTGRGNTIYF. The chain couples TRBV7-3 to TRBJ1-3; 9 positions agree with TRBD1. This CDR3 is 16 amino acids long. The germline V gene encodes CDR1 SGHTA and CDR2 FQGTGA. Trimming took 0 bases from V and 4 from J; bases not matched to a gene: 4.

The rearrangement uses TRBV28 and TRBJ2-7, with TRBD1 identical over 9 bases. The CDR3 consists of 15 residues. Germline CDR1 reads MDHEN; CDR2 reads SYDVKM. The V gene end was trimmed by 5 bases and the J gene end by 5 bases; junction bases not matched to a gene: 10. CDR3 in amino acids: CASSTTGTGTHEQYF. The CDR3 DNA reads as TGTGCCAGCAGTACAACCGGGACAGGGACCCACGAGCAGTACTTC.

The chain is built from TRBV10-2 and TRBJ2-1; D gene unclear. The CDR3 has 13 amino acids. V gave up 0 bases and J gave up 8 bases, with 8 bases separating them. From germline, CDR1 is WSHSY and CDR2 SAAADI. The DNA for the CDR3 is TGCGCCAGCAGTGAGTCCGGGTTCCATGAGCAGTTCTTC. Translating gives CASSESGFHEQFF.

V and J are TRBV19 and TRBJ1-1, with 7 bases lining up with TRBD1. V lost 0 bases and J lost 10; bases outside the gene matches: 5. The CDR3 is made up of 13 amino acids. Looked up from germline, CDR1 is LNHDA and CDR2 is SQIVND (reference sequence). CDR3 in DNA: TGTGCCAGTAGTATAGATCGGGACAGAGGAGCTTTCTTT. Translation: CASSIDRDRGAFF.

The chain joins TRBV18 to TRBJ1-4; D ambiguous. V dropped 3 bases and J dropped 7 bases, with 12 bases sitting between them. The germline CDR1 and CDR2 sequences are KGHSH and LQKENI. The CDR3 covers 14 residues. The CDR3 DNA reads TGTGCCAGCTCACCGATAGCCGGAGGTGAAAAACTGTTTTTT. Residues: CASSPIAGGEKLFF.

The chain couples TRBV28 to TRBJ1-2; tentatively, D is TRBD1 (6 bases). V was clipped by 8 bases and J by 4 bases, with 17 bases between them. The CDR3 loop spans 14 amino acids. Germline assignment: CDR1 MDHEN and CDR2 SYDVKM. The CDR3 DNA reads TGTGCCAGCCTAGGGGGGGGGCCGCCCTATGGCTACACCTTC. Translation: CASLGGGPPYGYTF.

V usage is TRBV6-5 and J usage is TRBJ2-7; possible D gene TRBD2, 5 bases. The CDR3 totals 13 residues. Trimming took off 6 bases at V and 0 bases at J, with 9 bases between the two ends. Germline V gene sequence: CDR1 MNHEY, CDR2 SVGAGI. The CDR3 DNA sequence: TGTGCCAGCAGAGGGCGGGCCTCCTACGAGCAGTACTTC. This encodes CASRGRASYEQYF.

The J gene is TRBJ2-5, the V gene TRBV7-9, with a tentative D call TRBD1 (6 bases). V lost 5 bases to trimming and J lost 1 base, with 17 bases between them. Germline lookup yields CDR1 SEHNR and CDR2 FQNEAQ (reference sequence). This CDR3 comprises 16 residues. In DNA, the CDR3 is TGTGCCAGCAGCCCTACAGGGCCAACGATCCAAGAGACCCAGTACTTC. It is translated as CASSPTGPTIQETQYF.

The DNA of the CDR3 is TGTGCCAGCAGCCATCAAGAGACCCAGTACTTC. Translation: CASSHQETQYF. The V gene is TRBV27, the J gene TRBJ2-5; D is unclear. The CDR3 consists of 11 residues. Germline values: CDR1 MNHEY, CDR2 SMNVEV (reference sequence). Trimming removed 6 bases from V and 2 bases from J, with 4 bases in between.

The V gene is TRBV3-1 (or the pseudogene TRBV3-2), the J gene TRBJ2-1; TRBD2 matches 9 bases. The J segment lost 13 bases and the V segment lost 0 bases, leaving 7 bases of the junction unmatched. Per the germline V gene, CDR1 is LGHDT and CDR2 is YNNKEL (reference sequence). This CDR3 has 14 residues. In DNA form, the CDR3 reads TGTGCCAGCAGCCAAGATCAGCTAGCGGGACGTCAGTTCTTC. Translating it yields CASSQDQLAGRQFF.

This chain joins TRBV28 and TRBJ1-6; D not certain. Germline V gene data show CDR1 as MDHEN and CDR2 as SYDVKM. The CDR3 consists of 18 residues. Trimming removed 3 bases at V and 0 bases at J, with 15 bases between. CDR3 DNA sequence: TGTGCCAGCAGTTTTACGGGTGGAAGGAGCTCCTATAATTCACCCCTCCACTTT. It translates to CASSFTGGRSSYNSPLHF.

V gene TRBV5-1 combines with J gene TRBJ2-7; TRBD1 aligns across 8 bases. Germline V gene data show CDR1 as SGHRS and CDR2 as YFSETQ. Germline trimming cut 4 bases from V and 3 bases from J; bases unmatched to any gene: 3. This CDR3 contains 13 residues. CDR3 in amino acids: CASSPGGFYEQYF. CDR3 nucleotides: TGCGCCAGCAGCCCAGGGGGCTTCTACGAGCAGTACTTC.

This clone was picked up one time. The genes are TRBV2 and TRBJ2-1, with 7 bases fitting TRBD2. There are 15 residues in the CDR3. J lost 2 bases, V lost 3 bases, and 4 bases had no gene match. Germline V gene lookup returns CDR1 SNHLY and CDR2 FYNNEI. The CDR3 protein is CASSDASGAYNEQFF. DNA for the CDR3: TGTGCCAGCAGTGATGCTAGCGGAGCCTACAATGAGCAGTTCTTC.

This clone was seen only a few times. The chain carries TRBV5-4 and TRBJ1-6, with D possibly being TRBD1 (5 bases). This CDR3 has 16 residues. In germline, CDR1 is SGHNT, CDR2 YYREEE (reference sequence). Between the trimmed V and J ends, which lost 2 bases and 5 bases, there was a span of 14 bases. The CDR3 DNA is TGTGCCAGCAGCTTATCGAGGGGAGGGGATAATTCACCCCTCCACTTT. Protein sequence: CASSLSRGGDNSPLHF.

This rearrangement joins TRBV7-9 to TRBJ2-3; no definite D call. V lost 5 bases, J lost 3 bases, and 15 bases lay in between. CDR3 size: 15 residues. The germline V gene has CDR1 SEHNR and CDR2 FQNEAQ (reference sequence). The CDR3 loop is CASSNRGDETDTQYF. DNA of the CDR3: TGTGCCAGCAGCAACCGTGGAGATGAAACAGATACGCAGTATTTT.